Listed below are T cell receptor beta chains from one sample, sequenced in a study of T cell responses to AZD1222 COVID-19 vaccine. Clones were read by immunoSEQ multiplex PCR, and TCRdb kept only the in-frame ones, dropping some. The sample yields about 160,000 clones, 90% seen once. The input for sequencing was peripheral blood, taken on day 0 of AZD1222 vaccination. These receptors were collected from an adult in good health. The CDR3 runs from the conserved cysteine through the conserved F or W. Fields, in order: CDR3 length, J gene, V gene, clone size, CDR3 protein. Size values are once, few and many counts, or a class for expanded clones, and some rows have none.

15,TRBJ1-3,TRBV7-2,.,CASSLGVYSGNTIYF
14,TRBJ1-6,TRBV28,.,CASSSGSMSSPLHF
16,TRBJ1-6,TRBV19,.,CASSIVDGLYNSPLHF
15,TRBJ1-1,TRBV5-8,.,CASSLGIQGAGVAFF
16,TRBJ2-7,TRBV11-2,.,CASSLVTSGARHEQYF
15,TRBJ1-3,TRBV9,.,CASSAGQGSGNTIYF
13,TRBJ2-1,TRBV10-1,.,CASSEGGAYEQFF
15,TRBJ1-5,TRBV6-1,many,CASSETADSNQPQHF
14,TRBJ1-2,TRBV6-2/TRBV6-3,.,CASSPRGLVYGYTF
16,TRBJ2-2,TRBV3-1/TRBV3-2,.,CASSHRQGANTGELFF
17,TRBJ2-1,TRBV27,once,CASSLFFARGRWNEQFF
16,TRBJ2-2,TRBV5-1,few,CASSLFGQANTGELFF
18,TRBJ1-2,TRBV21-1,once,CASSKGTGWIGANYGYTF
14,TRBJ2-7,TRBV21-1,.,CASSIQGINYEQYF
12,TRBJ2-2,TRBV18,.,CASSPPTGELFF
15,TRBJ1-2,TRBV6-2/TRBV6-3,once,CASSATGSPTYGYTF
13,TRBJ1-1,TRBV19,.,CASETQGSTEAFF
11,TRBJ2-5,TRBV11-2,.,CASSLGWAQYF
16,TRBJ2-5,TRBV5-1,.,CASRRVGTEGRETQYF
15,TRBJ2-3,TRBV6-2/TRBV6-3,.,CASSNGGLSTDTQYF
14,TRBJ1-5,TRBV2,once,CASSDRVLNQPQHF
17,TRBJ2-3,TRBV27,.,CASSLGHGTRETDTQYF
13,TRBJ2-3,TRBV18,.,CASKETGTDTQYF
15,TRBJ1-1,TRBV10-3,.,CAISESRQLNTEAFF
13,TRBJ1-2,TRBV3-1/TRBV3-2,.,CASSLTGDYGYTF
15,TRBJ2-7,TRBV6-5,.,CASSSPHRSGYEQYF
14,TRBJ1-4,TRBV29-1,.,CSVQGQGANEKLFF
12,TRBJ1-6,TRBV5-1,.,CASSPGGSPLHF
16,TRBJ2-1,TRBV27,.,CASSGPSGGAGNEQFF
16,TRBJ1-5,TRBV5-1,.,CASSTPGQGIHQPQHF
16,TRBJ2-5,TRBV5-1,.,CASSLGVGLIQETQYF
15,TRBJ1-2,TRBV19,once,CASSIMAGRNYGYTF
15,TRBJ1-1,TRBV27,.,CASSPLQGAGTEAFF
17,TRBJ1-6,TRBV5-1,.,CASSLAEGGSYNSPLHF
15,TRBJ2-1,TRBV15,.,CATSSQRATYNEQFF
14,TRBJ2-3,TRBV28,.,CASSFQGAGDTQYF
15,TRBJ2-7,TRBV4-2,.,CASSQGGNAAYEQYF
15,TRBJ2-7,TRBV13,.,CASSSLEGDSYEQYF
14,TRBJ2-2,TRBV27,.,CATRLGRNTGELFF
18,TRBJ1-5,TRBV7-2,.,CASSPWTGGRNSNQPQHF
16,TRBJ2-1,TRBV3-1/TRBV3-2,.,CASSQDRTPSPNEQFF
18,TRBJ1-1,TRBV10-1,.,CASRGKTTTDFMNTEAFF
13,TRBJ2-7,TRBV6-1,.,CASSDTGVYEQYF
15,TRBJ1-5,TRBV6-6,.,CASNDGQGKNQPQHF
16,TRBJ2-3,TRBV7-9,.,CASSPPDRVVTDTQYF
14,TRBJ2-3,TRBV18,.,CASSPDSYTDTQYF
16,TRBJ1-2,TRBV3-1/TRBV3-2,.,CASSPGGLGGDYGYTF
19,TRBJ2-2,TRBV21-1,.,CASSPNATGRMIHTGELFF
21,TRBJ2-3,TRBV6-6,.,CASSQLGTSGGAFYSTDTQYF
14,TRBJ1-2,TRBV6-5,.,CASSPGGRGNGYTF
14,TRBJ2-7,TRBV5-1,once,CASSLRDRAYEQYF